This T cell receptor (beta chain) came from a study of T cell repertoires in cytomegalovirus infection. Study details: Public TCR beta signatures marked donors with CMV infection and the matching HLA.

Study conclusions and caveats: The ex vivo response was dominated by HLA-C-restricted CMV-specific TCR beta clonotypes. Summed public TCR beta family frequency identified CMV carriers bearing the relevant HLA.

Via MiXCR, TCRdb re-called the reads, giving one row per CDR3 protein. The sample records approximately 49,000 distinct CDR3 sequences, 20% being singletons. As for this clonotype: Its antigen is currently unknown.

Germline lookup yields CDR1 SGHTA and CDR2 FQGNSA. The V segment lost 3 bases and the J segment 4 bases; nucleotides outside the gene matches: 12. The length of the CDR3 is 17 residues. This clonotype was sampled from a human donor in good health (CMV status not recorded). Some clones in this sample may be carry-over from other donors' samples. The material sequenced was CD8+ T cells from cultured PBMCs, taken from culture after CMV antigen stimulation. The gene calls are TRBV7-2 and TRBJ2-1, with 7 positions matching TRBD2. In nucleotides, the CDR3 is TGTGCCAGCAGCTTGCTCTTAGGGGCGGGGGAATACAATGAGCAGTTCTTC. Protein sequence: CASSLLLGAGEYNEQFF.